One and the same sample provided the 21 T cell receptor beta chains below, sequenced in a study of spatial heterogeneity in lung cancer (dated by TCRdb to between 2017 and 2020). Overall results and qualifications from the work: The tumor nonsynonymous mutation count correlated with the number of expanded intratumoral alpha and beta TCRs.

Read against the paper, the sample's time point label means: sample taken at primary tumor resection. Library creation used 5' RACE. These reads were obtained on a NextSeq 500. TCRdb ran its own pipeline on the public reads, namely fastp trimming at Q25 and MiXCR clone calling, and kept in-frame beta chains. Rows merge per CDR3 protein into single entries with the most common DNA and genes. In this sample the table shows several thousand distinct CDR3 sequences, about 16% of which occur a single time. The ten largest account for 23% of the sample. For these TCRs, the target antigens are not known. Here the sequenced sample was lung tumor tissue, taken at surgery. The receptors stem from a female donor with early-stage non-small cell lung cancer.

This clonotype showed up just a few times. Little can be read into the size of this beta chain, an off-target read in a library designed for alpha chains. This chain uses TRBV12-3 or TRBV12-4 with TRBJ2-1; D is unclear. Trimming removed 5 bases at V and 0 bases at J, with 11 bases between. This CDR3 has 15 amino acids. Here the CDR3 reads CASSPDGVSYNEQFF. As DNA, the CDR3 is TGTGCCAGCAGTCCGGACGGTGTCTCCTACAATGAGCAGTTCTTC.

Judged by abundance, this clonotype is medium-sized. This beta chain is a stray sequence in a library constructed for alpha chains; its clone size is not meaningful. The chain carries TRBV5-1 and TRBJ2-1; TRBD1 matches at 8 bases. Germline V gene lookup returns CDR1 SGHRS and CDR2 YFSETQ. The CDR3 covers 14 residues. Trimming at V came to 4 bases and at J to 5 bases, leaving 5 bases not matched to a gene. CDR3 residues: CASSPGDRHNEQFF. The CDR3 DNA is TGCGCCAGCAGCCCCGGGGACAGGCACAATGAGCAGTTCTTC.

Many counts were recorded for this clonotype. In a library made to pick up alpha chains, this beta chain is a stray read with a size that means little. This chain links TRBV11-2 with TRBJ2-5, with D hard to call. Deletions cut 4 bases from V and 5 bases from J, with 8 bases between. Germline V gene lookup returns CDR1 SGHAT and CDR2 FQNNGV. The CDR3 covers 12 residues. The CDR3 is CASSSQWETQYF. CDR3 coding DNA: TGTGCCAGCAGCTCCCAGTGGGAGACCCAGTACTTC.

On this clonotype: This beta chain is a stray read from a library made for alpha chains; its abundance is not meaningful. The CDR3 bases are TGTGCCAGCAGCCGGACAGGGCCGACCTATGGCTACACCTTC. Translated, it gives CASSRTGPTYGYTF. The chain couples TRBV6-2 or TRBV6-3 to TRBJ1-2, with TRBD1 matching over 8 bases. The junction had 7 bases not matched to a gene; V was cut back by 6 bases and J by 4 bases. The CDR3 spans 14 residues. Germline V lookup: CDR1 MNHEY, CDR2 SVGEGT.

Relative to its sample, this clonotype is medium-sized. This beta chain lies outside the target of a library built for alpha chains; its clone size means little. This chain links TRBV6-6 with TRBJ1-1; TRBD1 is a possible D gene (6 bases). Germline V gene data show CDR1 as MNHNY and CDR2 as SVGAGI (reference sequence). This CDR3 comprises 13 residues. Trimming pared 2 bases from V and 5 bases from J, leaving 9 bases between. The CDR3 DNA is TGTGCCAGCAGTTACAGGGGGGGGACTGAAGCTTTCTTT. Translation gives CASSYRGGTEAFF.

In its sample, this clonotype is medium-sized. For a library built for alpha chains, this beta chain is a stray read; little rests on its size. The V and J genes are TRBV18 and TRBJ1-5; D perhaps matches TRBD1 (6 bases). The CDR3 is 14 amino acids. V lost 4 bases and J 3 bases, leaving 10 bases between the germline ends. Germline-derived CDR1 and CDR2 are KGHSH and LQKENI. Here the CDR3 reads CASSQGGPNQPQHF. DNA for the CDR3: TGTGCCAGCTCACAGGGGGGCCCCAATCAGCCCCAGCATTTT.

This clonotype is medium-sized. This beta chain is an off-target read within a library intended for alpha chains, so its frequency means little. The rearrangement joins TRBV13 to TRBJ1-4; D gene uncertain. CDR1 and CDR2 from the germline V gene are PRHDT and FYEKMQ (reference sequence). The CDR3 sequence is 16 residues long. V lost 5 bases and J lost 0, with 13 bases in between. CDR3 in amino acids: CASSPSRPATNEKLFF. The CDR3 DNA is TGTGCCAGCAGCCCTAGCCGGCCGGCAACTAATGAAAAACTGTTTTTT.

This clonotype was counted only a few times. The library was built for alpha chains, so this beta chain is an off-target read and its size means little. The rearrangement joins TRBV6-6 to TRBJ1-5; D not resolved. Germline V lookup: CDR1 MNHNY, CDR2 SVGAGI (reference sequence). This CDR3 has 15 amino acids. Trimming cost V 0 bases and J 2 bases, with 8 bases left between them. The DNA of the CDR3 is TGTGCCAGCAGTTACTCGTACCAAGGCAATCAGCCCCAGCATTTT. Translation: CASSYSYQGNQPQHF.

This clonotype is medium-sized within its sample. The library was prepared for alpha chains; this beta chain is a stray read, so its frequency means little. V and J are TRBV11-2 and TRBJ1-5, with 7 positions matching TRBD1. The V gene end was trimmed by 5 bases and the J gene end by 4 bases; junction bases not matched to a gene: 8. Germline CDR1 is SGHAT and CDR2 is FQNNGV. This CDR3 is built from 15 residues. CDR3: CASSRSGQINQPQHF. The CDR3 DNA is TGTGCCAGCAGCCGGTCGGGACAGATTAATCAGCCCCAGCATTTT.

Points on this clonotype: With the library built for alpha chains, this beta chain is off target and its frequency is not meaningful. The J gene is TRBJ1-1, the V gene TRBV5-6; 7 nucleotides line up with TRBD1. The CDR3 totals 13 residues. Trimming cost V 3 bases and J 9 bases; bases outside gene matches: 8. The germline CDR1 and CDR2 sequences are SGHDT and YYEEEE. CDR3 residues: CASSWVGTEKAFF. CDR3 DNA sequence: TGTGCCAGCAGCTGGGTAGGGACAGAAAAAGCTTTCTTT.

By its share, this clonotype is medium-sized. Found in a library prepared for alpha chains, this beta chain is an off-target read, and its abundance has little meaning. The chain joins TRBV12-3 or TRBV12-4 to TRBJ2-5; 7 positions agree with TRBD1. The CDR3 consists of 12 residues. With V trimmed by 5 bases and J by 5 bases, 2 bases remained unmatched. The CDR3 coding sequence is TGTGCCAGCAGTCAAGGGGGCGAGACCCAGTACTTC. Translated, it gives CASSQGGETQYF.

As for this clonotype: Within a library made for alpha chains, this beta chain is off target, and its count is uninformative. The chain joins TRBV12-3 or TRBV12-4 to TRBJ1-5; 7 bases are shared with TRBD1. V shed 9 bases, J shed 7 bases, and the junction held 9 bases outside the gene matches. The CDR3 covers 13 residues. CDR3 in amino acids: CASFTGDGQPQHF. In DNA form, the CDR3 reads TGTGCCAGTTTTACAGGGGACGGGCAGCCCCAGCATTTT.

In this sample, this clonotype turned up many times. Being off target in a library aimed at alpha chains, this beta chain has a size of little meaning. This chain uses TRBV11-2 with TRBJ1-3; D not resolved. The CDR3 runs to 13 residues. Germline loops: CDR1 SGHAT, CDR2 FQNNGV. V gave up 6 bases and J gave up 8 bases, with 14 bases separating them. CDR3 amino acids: CASSYSPGDTIYF. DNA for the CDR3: TGTGCCAGCAGTTACTCCCCCGGAGACACCATATATTTT.

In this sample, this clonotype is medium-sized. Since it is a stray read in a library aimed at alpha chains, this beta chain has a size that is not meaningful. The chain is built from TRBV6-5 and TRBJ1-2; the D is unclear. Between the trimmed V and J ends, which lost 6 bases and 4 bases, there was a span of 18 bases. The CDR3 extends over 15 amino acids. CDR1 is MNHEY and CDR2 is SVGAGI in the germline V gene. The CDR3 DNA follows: TGTGCCAGCAGCTCCGAGTTCAGGTCCGCCTATGGCTACACCTTC. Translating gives CASSSEFRSAYGYTF.

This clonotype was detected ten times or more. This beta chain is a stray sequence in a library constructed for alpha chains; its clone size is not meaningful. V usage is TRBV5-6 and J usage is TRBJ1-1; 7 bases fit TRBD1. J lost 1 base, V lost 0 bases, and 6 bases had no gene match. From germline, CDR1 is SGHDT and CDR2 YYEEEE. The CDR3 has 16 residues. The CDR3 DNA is TGTGCCAGCAGCTTGGCGACAGGGAGGGCGAACACTGAAGCTTTCTTT. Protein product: CASSLATGRANTEAFF.

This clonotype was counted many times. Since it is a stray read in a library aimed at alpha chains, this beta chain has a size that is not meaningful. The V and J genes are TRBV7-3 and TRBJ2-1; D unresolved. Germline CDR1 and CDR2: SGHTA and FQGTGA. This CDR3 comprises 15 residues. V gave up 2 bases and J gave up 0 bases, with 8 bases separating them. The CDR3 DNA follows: TGTGCCAGCAGCTTAGGACCCAACTCCTACAATGAGCAGTTCTTC. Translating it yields CASSLGPNSYNEQFF.

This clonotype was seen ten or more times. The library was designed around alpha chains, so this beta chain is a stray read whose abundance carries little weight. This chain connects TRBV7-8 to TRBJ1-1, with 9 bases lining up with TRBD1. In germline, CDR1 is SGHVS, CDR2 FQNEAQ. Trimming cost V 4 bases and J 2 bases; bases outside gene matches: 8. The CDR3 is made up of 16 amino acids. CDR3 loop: CASSSRGQGINTEAFF. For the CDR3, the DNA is TGTGCCAGCAGCTCCAGGGGACAGGGAATTAACACTGAAGCTTTCTTT.

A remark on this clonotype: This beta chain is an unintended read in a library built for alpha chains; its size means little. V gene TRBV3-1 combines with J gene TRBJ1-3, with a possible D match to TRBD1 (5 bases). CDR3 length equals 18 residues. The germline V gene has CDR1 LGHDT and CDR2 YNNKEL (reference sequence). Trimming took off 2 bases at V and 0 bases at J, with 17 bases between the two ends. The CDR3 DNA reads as TGTGCCAGCAGCCAAAGTTTAAGACAGAAGAGCTCTGGAAACACCATATATTTT. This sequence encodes CASSQSLRQKSSGNTIYF. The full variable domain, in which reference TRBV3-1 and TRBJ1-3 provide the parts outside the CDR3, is DTAVSQTPKYLVTQMGNDKSIKCEQNLGHDTMYWYKQDSKKFLKIMFSYNNKELIINETVPNRFSPKSPDKAHLNLHINSLELGDSAVYFCASSQSLRQKSSGNTIYFGEGSWLTVV.

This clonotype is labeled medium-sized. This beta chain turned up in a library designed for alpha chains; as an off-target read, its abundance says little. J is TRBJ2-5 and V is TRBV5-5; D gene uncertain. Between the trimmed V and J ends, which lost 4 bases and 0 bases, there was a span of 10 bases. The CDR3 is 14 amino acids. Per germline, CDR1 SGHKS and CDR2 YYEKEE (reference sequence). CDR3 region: CASSLWAYQETQYF. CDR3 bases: TGTGCCAGCAGCCTATGGGCCTACCAAGAGACCCAGTACTTC.

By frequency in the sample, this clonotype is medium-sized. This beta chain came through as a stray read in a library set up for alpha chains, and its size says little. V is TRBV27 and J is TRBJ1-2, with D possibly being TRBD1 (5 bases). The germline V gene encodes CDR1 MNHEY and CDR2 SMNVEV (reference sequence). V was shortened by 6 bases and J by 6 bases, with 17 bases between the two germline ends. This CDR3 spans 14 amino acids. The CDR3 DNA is TGTGCCAGCAGACCCCCCGCAGGGAGGAATGGCTACACCTTC. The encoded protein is CASRPPAGRNGYTF.

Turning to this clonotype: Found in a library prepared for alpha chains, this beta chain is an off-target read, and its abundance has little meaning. CDR3 residues: CASSYSGSWATQYF. The CDR3 DNA sequence: TGTGCCAGCAGTTACTCGGGCAGTTGGGCGACCCAGTACTTC. The chain carries TRBV6-5 and TRBJ2-5; unclear D gene. CDR3 length: 14 residues. The V and J ends lost 0 bases and 7 bases respectively, with 12 bases between them. Per the germline V gene, CDR1 is MNHEY and CDR2 is SVGAGI.